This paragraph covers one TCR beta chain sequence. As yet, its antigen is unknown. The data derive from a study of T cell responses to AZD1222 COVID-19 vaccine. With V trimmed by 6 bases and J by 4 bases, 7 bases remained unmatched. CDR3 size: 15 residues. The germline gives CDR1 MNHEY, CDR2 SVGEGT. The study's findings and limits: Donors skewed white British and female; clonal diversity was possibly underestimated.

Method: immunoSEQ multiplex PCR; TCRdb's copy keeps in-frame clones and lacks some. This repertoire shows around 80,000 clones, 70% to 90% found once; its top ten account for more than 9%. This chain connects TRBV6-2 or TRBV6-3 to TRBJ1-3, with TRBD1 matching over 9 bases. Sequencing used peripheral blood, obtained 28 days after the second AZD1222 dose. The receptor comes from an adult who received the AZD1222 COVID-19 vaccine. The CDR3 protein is CASSKYRGQGNTIYF. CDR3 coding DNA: TGTGCCAGCAGCAAATACAGGGGGCAAGGAAACACCATATATTTT.